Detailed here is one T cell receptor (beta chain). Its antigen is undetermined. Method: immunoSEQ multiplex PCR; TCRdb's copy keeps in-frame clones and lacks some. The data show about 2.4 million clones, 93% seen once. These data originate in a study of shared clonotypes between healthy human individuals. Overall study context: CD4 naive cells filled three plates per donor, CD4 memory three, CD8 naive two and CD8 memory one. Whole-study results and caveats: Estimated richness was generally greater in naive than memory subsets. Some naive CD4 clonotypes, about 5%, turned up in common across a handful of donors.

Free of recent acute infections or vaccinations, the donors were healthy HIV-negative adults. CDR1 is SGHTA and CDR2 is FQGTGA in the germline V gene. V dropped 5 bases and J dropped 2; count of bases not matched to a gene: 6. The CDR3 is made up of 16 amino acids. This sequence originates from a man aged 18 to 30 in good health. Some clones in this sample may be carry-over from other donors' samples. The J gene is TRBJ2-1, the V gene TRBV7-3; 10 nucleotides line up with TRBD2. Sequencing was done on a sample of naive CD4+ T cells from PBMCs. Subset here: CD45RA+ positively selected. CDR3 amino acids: CASSLGAGGPYNEQFF. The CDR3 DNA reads TGTGCCAGCAGCCTAGGAGCGGGAGGGCCCTACAATGAGCAGTTCTTC.